This record concerns one T cell receptor beta chain sequence. The sample comes from a study of shared clonotypes between healthy human individuals. Execution of the assay was at deep level. Assay: immunoSEQ multiplex PCR; the TCRdb copy retains only in-frame clones and omits some. The sample has a few million clones, about 94% seen once; the top ten hold approximately 0.13%. The donors were adults (healthy and HIV-negative) with no recent acute infections or vaccinations. CDR3 length: 16 residues. Per germline, CDR1 MNHEY and CDR2 SVGAGI. The junction had 11 bases not matched to a gene; V was cut back by 4 bases and J by 4 bases.

This sequence originates from a man between 18 and 29 years old in good health. This rearrangement joins TRBV6-5 to TRBJ1-2, with 8 bases identical to TRBD1. Sequenced: naive CD4+ T cells sorted from blood. Subset indicated: CD45RA+ positively selected. The CDR3 sequence: CASSSSSGGKGYGYTF. The CDR3 DNA sequence: TGTGCCAGCAGTTCCAGTTCAGGGGGCAAAGGCTATGGCTACACCTTC.